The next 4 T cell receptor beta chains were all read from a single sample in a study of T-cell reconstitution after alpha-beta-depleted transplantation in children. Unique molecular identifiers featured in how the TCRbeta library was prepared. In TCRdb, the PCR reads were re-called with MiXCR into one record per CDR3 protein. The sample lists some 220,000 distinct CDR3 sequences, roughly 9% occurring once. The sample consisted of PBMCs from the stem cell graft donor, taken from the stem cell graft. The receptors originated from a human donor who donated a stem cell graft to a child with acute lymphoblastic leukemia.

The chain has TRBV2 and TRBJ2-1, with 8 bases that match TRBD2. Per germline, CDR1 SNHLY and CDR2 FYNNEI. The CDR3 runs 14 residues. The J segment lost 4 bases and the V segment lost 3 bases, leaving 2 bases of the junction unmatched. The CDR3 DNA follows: TGTGCCAGCAGTGATCGGGGGGGATACAATGAGCAGTTCTTC. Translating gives CASSDRGGYNEQFF.

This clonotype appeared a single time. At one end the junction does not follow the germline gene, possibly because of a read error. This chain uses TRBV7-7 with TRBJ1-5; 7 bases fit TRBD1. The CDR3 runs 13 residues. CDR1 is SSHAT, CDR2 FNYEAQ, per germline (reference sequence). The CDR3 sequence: CASSQDRNRPQHF. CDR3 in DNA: TGTGCCAGCAGCCAGGACAGGAATCGGCCCCAGCATTTT. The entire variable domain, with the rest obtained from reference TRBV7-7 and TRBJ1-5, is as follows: GAGVSQSPRYKVTKRGQDVTLRCDPISSHATLYWYQQALGQGPEFLTYFNYEAQPDKSGLPSDRFSAERPEGSISTLTIQRTEQRDSAMYRCASSQDRNRPQHFGDGTRLSIL.

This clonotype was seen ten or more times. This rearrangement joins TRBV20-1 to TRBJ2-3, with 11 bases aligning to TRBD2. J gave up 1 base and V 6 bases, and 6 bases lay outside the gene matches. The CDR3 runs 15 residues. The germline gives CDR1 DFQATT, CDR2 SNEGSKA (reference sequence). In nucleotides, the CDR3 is TGCAGTGCAGTTCTAGCGGGGGGACGCACAGATACGCAGTATTTT. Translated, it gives CSAVLAGGRTDTQYF.

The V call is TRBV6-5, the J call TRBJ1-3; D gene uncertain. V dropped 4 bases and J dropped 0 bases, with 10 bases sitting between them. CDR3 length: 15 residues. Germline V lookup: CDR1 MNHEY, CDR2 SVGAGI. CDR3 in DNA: TGTGCCAGCAGTTCCCTCACCAGCTCTGGAAACACCATATATTTT. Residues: CASSSLTSSGNTIYF.